This T cell receptor (beta chain) stems from a study of blood T cell repertoires in COVID-19. Produced via immunoSEQ multiplex PCR; TCRdb's table is partial and in-frame only. The sample gives some 300,000 clones, around nine tenths of which show up once; 13% is in the top ten. CDR1 and CDR2 from the germline V gene are LGHNA and YSLEER. The V end was cut by 1 base, the J end by 7 bases, with 22 bases between. This CDR3 is built from 18 residues. Sequenced input: peripheral blood. The source is a woman in her seventies with COVID-19, enrolled during active disease. The genes are TRBV4-3 and TRBJ2-2; TRBD2 is a possible D gene (5 bases). CDR3 sequence (DNA): TGCGCCAGCAGCCAAGTTAATTCCGGACGGGGTGGTTACGGGGAGCTGTTTTTT. The encoded protein is CASSQVNSGRGGYGELFF.